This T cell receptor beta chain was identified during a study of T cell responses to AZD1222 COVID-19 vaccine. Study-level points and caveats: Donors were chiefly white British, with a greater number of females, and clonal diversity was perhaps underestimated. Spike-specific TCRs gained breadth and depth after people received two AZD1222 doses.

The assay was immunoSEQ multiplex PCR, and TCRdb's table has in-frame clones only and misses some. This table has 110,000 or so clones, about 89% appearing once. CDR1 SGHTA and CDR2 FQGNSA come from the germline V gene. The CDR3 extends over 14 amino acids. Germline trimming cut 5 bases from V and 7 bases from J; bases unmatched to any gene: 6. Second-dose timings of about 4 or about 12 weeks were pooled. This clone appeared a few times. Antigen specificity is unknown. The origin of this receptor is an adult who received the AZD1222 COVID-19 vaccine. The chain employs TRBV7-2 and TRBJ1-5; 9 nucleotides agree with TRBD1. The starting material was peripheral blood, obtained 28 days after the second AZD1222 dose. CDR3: CASSPRTGEQPQHF. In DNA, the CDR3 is TGTGCCAGCAGCCCTAGGACAGGGGAACAGCCCCAGCATTTT.